One and the same sample provided the 22 T cell receptor beta chains below, sequenced in a study of T cells in localized non-small cell lung cancer. Some clones are missing from TCRdb's copy, which holds only in-frame ones; the method was immunoSEQ multiplex PCR. Here the sample spans 55,000 to 75,000 clones, 86% being singletons. The source was peripheral blood, collected before any cancer treatment. These receptors all come from a male donor older than 55 with stage III squamous cell lung carcinoma.

This clone is a singleton in its sample. The CDR3 spells CASRNLQGRRYTF. The CDR3 nucleotides read TGTGCCAGCAGAAATTTACAGGGACGCCGCTACACCTTC. This chain uses TRBV27 with TRBJ1-2; D perhaps matches TRBD1 (6 bases). V shed 6 bases and J shed 9 bases, with 17 bases lying between them. The V gene's germline CDR1 is MNHEY and CDR2 SMNVEV (reference sequence). The CDR3 runs 13 residues.

The chain has TRBV9 and TRBJ2-1; D is unresolved. Between the trimmed V and J ends, which lost 3 bases and 7 bases, there was a span of 20 bases. This CDR3 has 16 amino acids. Germline V lookup: CDR1 SGDLS, CDR2 YYNGEE. The CDR3 protein is CASSGPRAQRRNEQFF. The CDR3 coding sequence is TGTGCCAGCAGCGGCCCCCGGGCTCAGAGACGGAATGAGCAGTTCTTC.

The chain is built from TRBV10-3 and TRBJ2-5; no firm D call. Germline CDR1 ENHRY, CDR2 SYGVKD. This CDR3 comprises 18 residues. V gave up 0 bases and J gave up 2 bases, with 19 bases separating them. CDR3 bases: TGTGCCATCAGTGAGTCCCGACTGGTGGCGTCTGATCAAGAGACCCAGTACTTC. Translated: CAISESRLVASDQETQYF.

This chain links TRBV5-6 with TRBJ2-3; D remains unclear. The V gene's germline CDR1 is SGHDT and CDR2 YYEEEE. Trimming removed 4 bases at V and 2 bases at J, with 11 bases between. The CDR3 length is 14 residues. The CDR3, as DNA: TGTGCCAGCAGCCCTGGACGGTTCACAGATACGCAGTATTTT. This codes for CASSPGRFTDTQYF.

V usage is TRBV9 and J usage is TRBJ2-7; D remains unclear. The CDR3 sequence is 13 residues long. Germline CDR1 SGDLS, CDR2 YYNGEE. The V end lost 0 bases, the J end lost 2 bases, and 6 bases lay between the germline ends. The CDR3: CASSVAPAYEQYF. The CDR3 DNA follows: TGTGCCAGCAGCGTAGCACCAGCCTACGAGCAGTACTTC.

The chain couples TRBV6-6 to TRBJ1-2, with D unclear. Trimming removed 5 bases at V and 4 bases at J, with 8 bases between. Germline loops: CDR1 MNHNY, CDR2 SVGAGI (reference sequence). The CDR3 has 12 amino acids. The CDR3 region has the DNA TGTGCCAGCAGTCATGGTTCCTATGGCTACACCTTC. It translates to CASSHGSYGYTF.

The chain carries TRBV10-3 and TRBJ1-2, with TRBD1 matching 8 bases. This CDR3 is built from 12 residues. V lost 10 bases and J lost 6; bases outside the gene matches: 7. The V gene's germline CDR1 is ENHRY and CDR2 SYGVKD. The CDR3 protein is CATIGQGDGYTF. In DNA, the CDR3 is TGTGCCACGATCGGACAGGGTGATGGCTACACCTTC.

The chain has TRBV19 and TRBJ1-2, with D perhaps matching TRBD1 (5 bases). This CDR3 is built from 13 residues. Germline lookup yields CDR1 LNHDA and CDR2 SQIVND (reference sequence). Deletions cut 7 bases from V and 4 bases from J, with 13 bases between. DNA for the CDR3: TGTGCCAGTACCCCGGACAAGCTCTATGGCTACACCTTC. It specifies CASTPDKLYGYTF. The full variable domain, with the rest looked up from reference TRBV19 and TRBJ1-2, is DGGITQSPKYLFRKEGQNVTLSCEQNLNHDAMYWYRQDPGQGLRLIYYSQIVNDFQKGDIAEGYSVSREKKESFPLTVTSAQKNPTAFYLCASTPDKLYGYTFGSGTRLTVV.

V is TRBV5-1 and J is TRBJ2-1; 13 bases match TRBD2. CDR1 and CDR2 (germline): SGHRS, YFSETQ. The J segment lost 7 bases and the V segment lost 2 bases, leaving 3 bases of the junction unmatched. This CDR3 is 15 amino acids long. CDR3 nucleotide sequence: TGCGCCAGCAGCTTCCGGACTAGCGGGGGAAATGAGCAGTTCTTC. It yields the protein CASSFRTSGGNEQFF.

The CDR3 here is CASSGDRLSYEQYF. CDR3 nucleotide sequence: TGTGCCAGCAGTGGGGACCGCCTCTCCTACGAGCAGTACTTC. The V call is TRBV6-1, the J call TRBJ2-7; the D gene could be TRBD1 or TRBD2 (5 bases each). Per germline, CDR1 MNHNS and CDR2 SASEGT. Trimming shortened V by 4 bases and J by 0 bases, and 10 bases separated the two germline ends. The length of the CDR3 is 14 residues.

This clone was picked up one time. The V gene is TRBV27, the J gene TRBJ1-5; D gene ambiguous. Germline CDR1 reads MNHEY; CDR2 reads SMNVEV (reference sequence). This CDR3 contains 13 residues. V was clipped by 7 bases and J by 0 bases, with 7 bases between them. DNA of the CDR3: TGTGCCAGCACCGCGTATAGCAATCAGCCCCAGCATTTT. Protein product: CASTAYSNQPQHF.

V usage is TRBV5-4 and J usage is TRBJ1-1, with 7 bases lining up with TRBD1. Trimming removed 5 bases from V and 8 bases from J; junction bases left unmatched: 15. The CDR3 contains 15 residues. Germline V gives CDR1 SGHNT, CDR2 YYREEE (reference sequence). The CDR3, as DNA: TGTGCCAGCAGAGCCGAAGGACAGGCCGGACGAGAAGCTTTCTTT. Residues: CASRAEGQAGREAFF.

The chain combines TRBV19 with TRBJ1-1, with 7 bases matching TRBD1. The CDR3 extends over 13 amino acids. Germline V gives CDR1 LNHDA, CDR2 SQIVND (reference sequence). V shed 5 bases, J shed 5 bases, and the junction held 5 bases outside the gene matches. The CDR3 nucleotides are TGTGCCAGTAGTTTGACAGGGCGGACTGAAGCTTTCTTT. This gives the protein CASSLTGRTEAFF. The full variable domain, rest sourced from reference TRBV19 and TRBJ1-1, is DGGITQSPKYLFRKEGQNVTLSCEQNLNHDAMYWYRQDPGQGLRLIYYSQIVNDFQKGDIAEGYSVSREKKESFPLTVTSAQKNPTAFYLCASSLTGRTEAFFGQGTRLTVV.

The rearrangement joins TRBV19 to TRBJ1-5; D is unresolved. The CDR3 is made up of 11 amino acids. Germline CDR1 LNHDA, CDR2 SQIVND (reference sequence). The germline V and J ends were trimmed by 11 bases and 9 bases, with 14 bases remaining between them. The CDR3 region is CASWGGGPQHF. CDR3 DNA sequence: TGTGCCTCCTGGGGTGGCGGGCCCCAGCATTTT.

This chain connects TRBV28 to TRBJ1-1; D is undetermined. The length of the CDR3 is 13 residues. Germline-derived CDR1 and CDR2 are MDHEN and SYDVKM. The V gene lost 6 bases and the J gene lost 1 base, with 9 bases spanning the gap. CDR3: CASRRLQNTEAFF. The CDR3 DNA is TGTGCCAGCAGGCGCCTTCAGAACACTGAAGCTTTCTTT.

V usage is TRBV7-2 and J usage is TRBJ2-3, with D unclear. This CDR3 contains 14 residues. From germline, CDR1 is SGHTA and CDR2 FQGNSA. Trimming left V 4 bases short and J 1 base short, with 9 bases between. In DNA form, the CDR3 reads TGTGCCAGCAGCTACAACCCGGGCACAGATACGCAGTATTTT. Its protein product is CASSYNPGTDTQYF.

The rearrangement joins TRBV19 to TRBJ2-1; TRBD1 is a possible D gene (5 bases). The CDR3 is made up of 13 amino acids. With 3 bases removed from V and 9 bases from J, the gap between germline ends came to 12 bases. Germline CDR1 LNHDA, CDR2 SQIVND (reference sequence). The chain's CDR3 is CASSIQNQGEQFF. As DNA, the CDR3 is TGTGCCAGTAGTATTCAGAACCAGGGTGAGCAGTTCTTC. The full variable domain, rest sourced from reference TRBV19 and TRBJ2-1, is DGGITQSPKYLFRKEGQNVTLSCEQNLNHDAMYWYRQDPGQGLRLIYYSQIVNDFQKGDIAEGYSVSREKKESFPLTVTSAQKNPTAFYLCASSIQNQGEQFFGPGTRLTVL.

The table lists this clone with a few counts. DNA of the CDR3: TGTGCCAGCAGCTCGATCGTGGGGGGAAACACCATATATTTT. Residues: CASSSIVGGNTIYF. This rearrangement joins TRBV11-2 to TRBJ1-3; D unclear. Deletions cut 4 bases from V and 4 bases from J, with 11 bases between. From germline, CDR1 is SGHAT and CDR2 FQNNGV. The CDR3 spans 14 residues. Supplemented by reference TRBV11-2 and TRBJ1-3, the full variable domain reads EAGVAQSPRYKIIEKRQSVAFWCNPISGHATLYWYQQILGQGPKLLIQFQNNGVVDDSQLPKDRFSAERLKGVDSTLKIQPAKLEDSAVYLCASSSIVGGNTIYFGEGSWLTVV.

This chain connects TRBV15 to TRBJ1-5; a weak D match, TRBD1 (5 bases). This CDR3 has 16 amino acids. Trimming pared 0 bases from V and 3 bases from J, leaving 12 bases between. CDR1 LNHNV and CDR2 YYDKDF come from the germline V gene (reference sequence). Here the CDR3 reads CATSRDAAGHNQPQHF. DNA for the CDR3: TGTGCCACCAGCAGAGATGCGGCAGGACACAATCAGCCCCAGCATTTT.

This clone is a singleton in its sample. The chain combines TRBV29-1 with TRBJ1-1; TRBD1 is a possible D gene (5 bases). Trimming removed 8 bases from V and 1 base from J, with 11 bases in between. Germline V gene sequence: CDR1 SQVTM, CDR2 ANQGSEA. The CDR3 has 12 amino acids. The CDR3 spells CSPVRANTEAFF. As DNA, the CDR3 is TGCAGCCCCGTCAGGGCGAACACTGAAGCTTTCTTT.

The chain carries TRBV5-4 and TRBJ1-2; 7 bases match TRBD1. The V segment lost 4 bases and the J segment 6 bases; nucleotides outside the gene matches: 6. Germline CDR1 reads SGHNT; CDR2 reads YYREEE (reference sequence). The CDR3 length is 13 residues. The CDR3 DNA follows: TGTGCCAGCAGCCTGGACAGGACGAATGGCTACACCTTC. Translation gives CASSLDRTNGYTF. The full variable domain, in which reference TRBV5-4 and TRBJ1-2 provide the parts outside the CDR3, is ETGVTQSPTHLIKTRGQQVTLRCSSQSGHNTVSWYQQALGQGPQFIFQYYREEENGRGNFPPRFSGLQFPNYSSELNVNALELDDSALYLCASSLDRTNGYTFGSGTRLTVV.

The rearrangement uses TRBV11-2 and TRBJ1-4; 8 nucleotides line up with TRBD1. The germline CDR1 and CDR2 sequences are SGHAT and FQNNGV. The CDR3 is made up of 15 amino acids. With V trimmed by 3 bases and J by 5 bases, 5 bases remained unmatched. CDR3 amino acids: CASSFRDRPNEKLFF. The DNA of the CDR3 is TGTGCCAGCAGCTTCCGGGACAGGCCAAATGAAAAACTGTTTTTT. Supplemented by reference TRBV11-2 and TRBJ1-4, the full variable domain reads EAGVAQSPRYKIIEKRQSVAFWCNPISGHATLYWYQQILGQGPKLLIQFQNNGVVDDSQLPKDRFSAERLKGVDSTLKIQPAKLEDSAVYLCASSFRDRPNEKLFFGSGTQLSVL.